The rows below give T cell receptor beta chains drawn from one sample of a study of T cell changes during pregnancy in multiple sclerosis. Clones were sequenced by immunoSEQ multiplex PCR, and TCRdb holds only the in-frame ones, with some missing. The sample has about 68,000 clones, 91% seen once; the top ten hold 0.86%. Sequenced material: peripheral blood, taken in the second trimester of pregnancy. These receptors originate from a female donor with multiple sclerosis, enrolled in a pregnancy study. CDR3s include the opening cysteine and the closing phenylalanine or tryptophan. D genes are given only for firm matches. Only some rows state a clone size, as once, few, many or a class for expanded clones.

V,J,D,size,DNA,CDR3
TRBV7-9,TRBJ2-5,TRBD1,.,TGTGCCAGCAGCTTAGAGGGGACAGGCCGGGAGACCCAGTACTTC,CASSLEGTGRETQYF
TRBV4-1,TRBJ2-5,.,.,TGCGCCAGCAGCCAGCCTAGTGGGGGGAAAGAGACCCAGTACTTC,CASSQPSGGKETQYF
TRBV5-4,TRBJ2-7,TRBD2,.,TGTGCCAGCGCCGGGGGGGCCTACGAGCAGTACTTC,CASAGGAYEQYF
TRBV5-1,TRBJ2-5,.,once,TGCGCCAGCAGCTTGCTAGCGCAGACCCAGTACTTC,CASSLLAQTQYF
TRBV9,TRBJ2-7,TRBD2,.,TGTGCCAGCAGCGTAGGGACTAGCGGTTACGAGCAGTACTTC,CASSVGTSGYEQYF
TRBV27,TRBJ2-7,TRBD1,.,TGTGCCAGCAGTCACCGACAGGGACAGGTCTACGAGCAGTACTTC,CASSHRQGQVYEQYF
TRBV27,TRBJ2-5,.,.,TGTGCCAGCAGTTTACGCAGCGGGCACCCAACCCAGTACTTC,CASSLRSGHPTQYF
TRBV29-1,TRBJ2-5,.,once,TGCAGCGTGGGGGACATCCAAGAGACCCAGTACTTC,CSVGDIQETQYF
TRBV29-1,TRBJ2-5,.,once,TGCAGCGTTGGAACAGGGAGAGAGACCCAGTACTTC,CSVGTGRETQYF
TRBV7-9,TRBJ1-2,TRBD1,.,TGTGCCAGCAGCGCAAAAACAGGGGGCCCTCCCTACACCTTC,CASSAKTGGPPYTF
TRBV18,TRBJ1-1,.,.,TGTGCCAGCTCACCTCTACAGGGCCCGAACACTGAAGCTTTCTTT,CASSPLQGPNTEAFF
TRBV5-6,TRBJ1-4,.,.,TGTGCCAGCAGCATGGCAGGCATAAGGGAAAAACTGTTTTTT,CASSMAGIREKLFF
TRBV9,TRBJ1-3,.,once,TGTGCCAGCAGCGGCCAGGGTTCTGGAAACACCATATATTTT,CASSGQGSGNTIYF
TRBV29-1,TRBJ2-1,.,.,TGCAGCGTAACTACAAACAATGAGCAGTTCTTC,CSVTTNNEQFF
TRBV6-5,TRBJ1-2,.,.,TGTGCCAGCAGGGAAATAAAGGGAGATGGCTACACCTTC,CASREIKGDGYTF
TRBV2,TRBJ2-5,TRBD1,.,TGTGCCAGCAGTGCGTACAGGGGCCCTCAAGAGACCCAGTACTTC,CASSAYRGPQETQYF
TRBV5-8,TRBJ2-7,TRBD1,.,TGTGCCAGCACCCGGGACAGGGGAACCTACGAGCAGTACTTC,CASTRDRGTYEQYF
TRBV7-2,TRBJ1-2,.,.,TGTGCCAGCAGCTTAGGTGAGGGCCCCTTCGGCTACACCTTC,CASSLGEGPFGYTF
TRBV9,TRBJ1-1,TRBD1,.,TGTGCCAGCAGCGCCCTGACAGGGATTTACACTGAAGCTTTCTTT,CASSALTGIYTEAFF
TRBV6-5,TRBJ2-7,.,once,TGTGCCAGCAGTACAGGTACGGTCCTGGAGCAGTACTTC,CASSTGTVLEQYF
TRBV6-5,TRBJ1-4,TRBD1,.,TGTGCCAGCAAAGTCGACAGGGTAATCGAAAAACTGTTTTTT,CASKVDRVIEKLFF
TRBV29-1,TRBJ1-2,.,.,TGCAGCGTTGAAGATTGGTCGGGGTATGGCTACACCTTC,CSVEDWSGYGYTF
TRBV27,TRBJ2-3,TRBD1,.,TGTGCCAGCAGCCTAGACAGGGGGACAGATACGCAGTATTTT,CASSLDRGTDTQYF
TRBV29-1,TRBJ1-2,.,.,TGCAGCGCCGGGGAGGGCGTAGGGGGCTACACCTTC,CSAGEGVGGYTF
TRBV28,TRBJ1-2,.,.,TGTGCCAGCAGTTTGGGGGAGGGTGGCTACACCTTC,CASSLGEGGYTF
TRBV12-5,TRBJ1-2,.,once,TGTGCTAGTGGTTTGGGGGACACGGGGTTTGGTGGCTACACCTTC,CASGLGDTGFGGYTF
TRBV5-5,TRBJ2-2,.,.,TGTGCCAGCAGCTTGGACAGGTGGGAGCTGTTTTTT,CASSLDRWELFF
TRBV6-5,TRBJ2-3,TRBD2,.,TGTGCCAGCGCCCTAGCGGGGCACACAGATACGCAGTATTTT,CASALAGHTDTQYF
TRBV4-1,TRBJ1-1,.,.,TGCGCCAGCAGCCTCATCTATCCCGGGAAAGGGGGTGAAGCTTTCTTT,CASSLIYPGKGGEAFF
TRBV23-1,TRBJ1-2,.,.,TGCGCCAGCAGTCATCTGCAACCCACTACAGGTCCCTCTTACTATGGCTACACCTTC,CASSHLQPTTGPSYYGYTF
TRBV2,TRBJ2-3,TRBD2,.,TGTGCCAGCAGTGAGGAGGGAAGGGGACTAGCGGACCAAGATACGCAGTATTTT,CASSEEGRGLADQDTQYF
TRBV5-8,TRBJ2-1,TRBD1,once,TGTGCCAGCAGCCCCCGACAGGGGATAAATGAGCAGTTCTTC,CASSPRQGINEQFF
TRBV5-6,TRBJ1-6,.,.,TGTGCCAGCAGCATTGGACTCCCGCTTAATTCACCCCTCCACTTT,CASSIGLPLNSPLHF
TRBV11-2,TRBJ1-2,TRBD1,.,TGTGCCAGCAGCCTAACAATGGACAGGGGGCGCGGGGGCTACACCTTC,CASSLTMDRGRGGYTF
TRBV7-9,TRBJ2-1,.,.,TGTGCCAGCAGCCTGGGGGGGGCCGATTACAATGAGCAGTTCTTC,CASSLGGADYNEQFF
TRBV2,TRBJ2-5,.,.,TGTGCCAGCAGAGAAAGGACTACCCAAGAGACCCAGTACTTC,CASRERTTQETQYF
TRBV2,TRBJ1-5,.,few,TGTGCCAGCAGTGAACCTAGTGGCAGCCTCTGGTCCCAGCATTTT,CASSEPSGSLWSQHF
TRBV19,TRBJ2-2,.,.,TGTGCCAGTAGTGCCACAGGGTCGGACGGGGAGCTGTTTTTT,CASSATGSDGELFF
TRBV6-1,TRBJ1-6,.,.,TGTGCCAGCAGTGAACTCTTCTCCCGGCAGGAAGGGGCCCTCCACTTT,CASSELFSRQEGALHF
TRBV6-5,TRBJ2-7,.,.,TGTGCCAGCAGTTACACCGGGTACGAGCAGTACTTC,CASSYTGYEQYF
TRBV18,TRBJ1-5,.,.,TGTGCCAGCTCACCACTCCGGGGGCCCCAGCATTTT,CASSPLRGPQHF
TRBV7-2,TRBJ1-5,.,once,TGTGCCAGCAGCTTAGCCGGGAGCGTTAGGCAGCCCCAGCATTTT,CASSLAGSVRQPQHF
TRBV7-9,TRBJ2-5,TRBD2,few,TGTGCCAGCAGCTTAGCAGCGGGGGGGCTCCCACAGGAGACCCAGTACTTC,CASSLAAGGLPQETQYF
TRBV5-1,TRBJ1-2,TRBD1,.,TGCGCCAGCAGATCTAACTCAGGACAGGGGAACTATGGCTACACCTTC,CASRSNSGQGNYGYTF
TRBV29-1,TRBJ2-5,.,.,TGCAGCGTAGACACGACGAGCCGAGAGACCCAGTACTTC,CSVDTTSRETQYF
TRBV7-8,TRBJ1-1,TRBD1,.,TGTGCCAGCAGCCGCTACCCCGGACAGGGACCCACTGAAGCTTTCTTT,CASSRYPGQGPTEAFF
TRBV2,TRBJ1-1,TRBD1,.,TGTGCCACCCGACAGGGTGTCATGAACACTGAAGCTTTCTTT,CATRQGVMNTEAFF
TRBV10-3,TRBJ2-1,.,.,TGTGCCATCAGTGACAGAACCTCCTACAATGAGCAGTTCTTC,CAISDRTSYNEQFF
TRBV5-1,TRBJ1-6,.,.,TGCGCCAGCAGCTTGAAGTTCCAGACCAGGACATCTGGGGATAATTCACCCCTCCACTTT,CASSLKFQTRTSGDNSPLHF